This record looks at one T cell receptor (beta chain) sequence and its context. These data originate in a study of control samples from healthy donors and cancer patients. The CDR3 is made up of 13 amino acids. Germline V gene lookup returns CDR1 MNHNS and CDR2 SASEGT. The V end lost 3 bases, the J end lost 6 bases, and 11 bases lay between the germline ends. Assay used: immunoSEQ multiplex PCR; TCRdb lists only in-frame clones, some missing. The data show 100,000 or so clones, with approximately 93% seen just once and roughly 0.92% held by the top ten. The clonotype was recovered from a woman aged 30 to 39 in good health. The rearrangement uses TRBV6-1 and TRBJ1-1; D ambiguous. The sample taken for sequencing was blood. As DNA, the CDR3 is TGTGCCAGCAGTGAGGCCTTCGGCGCTGAAGCTTTCTTT. Protein sequence: CASSEAFGAEAFF.